The source of this TCR beta chain is a study of molecular identifiers for immune sequencing clone quantification. Sorting defined naive CD8 T cells as CD8+CD4-CCR7+CD45RA+. This clonotype was picked up a small number of times. In TCRdb, the PCR reads were re-called with MiXCR into one record per CDR3 protein. The sample shows hundreds of thousands of distinct CDR3 sequences, around 25% of them seen only once. Sequenced: naive CD8+ T cells from blood, with Jurkat cell RNA spiked in. Specified subset: FACS-sorted CD8+CD4-CCR7+CD45RA+ naive T cells. The clonotype was recovered from a human donor in good health. Some libraries in this study had Jurkat cell RNA spiked in.

In DNA, the CDR3 is TGCAGTGCTAGTCACAGGGTGGTTGCGGCGGAAGCTTTCTTT. This translates into CSASHRVVAAEAFF. This chain links TRBV20-1 with TRBJ1-1, with D possibly matching TRBD1 (6 bases). Per germline, CDR1 DFQATT and CDR2 SNEGSKA (reference sequence). CDR3 length equals 14 residues. V lost 3 bases, J lost 8 bases, and 19 bases lay in between.